Following are 24 T cell receptor beta chains from one sample sequenced in a study of T cells of healthy individuals. One entry per CDR3 protein results from TCRdb running MiXCR on the 5' RACE reads. Counted here are about 40,000 distinct CDR3 sequences, about 4.2% occurring once; the ten biggest clones make up about 10%. These receptors came from a human donor in good health.

This clonotype was seen a handful of times. The chain has TRBV6-6 and TRBJ2-7, with TRBD1 identical over 7 bases. V trimming: 6 bases; J trimming: 5 bases; junction bases outside the gene matches: 7. Germline lookup yields CDR1 MNHNY and CDR2 SVGAGI (reference sequence). CDR3 size: 13 residues. Here the CDR3 DNA reads TGTGCCAGCAGAGGACAGGCCGGCCACGAGCAGTACTTC. Translating it yields CASRGQAGHEQYF.

The table lists this clonotype with many counts. The chain links TRBV4-1 to TRBJ2-4, with no clear D. CDR3 length: 17 residues. The germline V and J ends were trimmed by 0 bases and 0 bases, with 12 bases remaining between them. From germline, CDR1 is MGHRA and CDR2 YSYEKL. As DNA, the CDR3 is TGCGCCAGCAGCCAAGAGTCAGATACTCTAGCCAAAAACATTCAGTACTTC. Protein product: CASSQESDTLAKNIQYF.

This clonotype was detected many times. This rearrangement joins TRBV7-9 to TRBJ2-1; no reliable D call. CDR3 length: 13 residues. Germline values: CDR1 SEHNR, CDR2 FQNEAQ (reference sequence). V lost 4 bases to trimming and J lost 7 bases, with 11 bases between them. DNA of the CDR3: TGTGCCAGCAGCTCCGTGAGTAAGAATGAGCAGTTCTTC. The encoded protein is CASSSVSKNEQFF.

The chain combines TRBV27 with TRBJ1-5; tentative D call: TRBD1 (6 bases). This CDR3 is built from 18 residues. V was cut by 5 bases and J by 0 bases, with 20 bases left in between. Germline lookup yields CDR1 MNHEY and CDR2 SMNVEV (reference sequence). DNA for the CDR3: TGTGCCAGCAGTAAGTCCAAATTACAGGGAGATAGCAATCAGCCCCAGCATTTT. The encoded protein is CASSKSKLQGDSNQPQHF.

Ten or more counts support this clonotype. The rearrangement uses TRBV18 and TRBJ2-5; D perhaps matches TRBD2 (6 bases). The CDR3 is 13 residues long. In germline, CDR1 is KGHSH, CDR2 LQKENI. V was pared by 4 bases and J by 3 bases, with 9 bases between. The chain's CDR3 is CASSRPGEETQYF. The CDR3 nucleotides are TGTGCCAGCTCACGTCCGGGGGAAGAGACCCAGTACTTC.

Only a few counts were recorded for this clonotype. V and J are TRBV7-2 and TRBJ1-1; D remains unclear. Germline CDR1 reads SGHTA; CDR2 reads FQGNSA. The CDR3 totals 14 residues. V was shortened by 5 bases and J by 1 base, with 11 bases between the two germline ends. The CDR3 here is CASSLVRSNTEAFF. The CDR3 DNA follows: TGTGCCAGCAGCCTGGTGAGGTCGAACACTGAAGCTTTCTTT. The variable domain in full, completed from reference TRBV7-2 and TRBJ1-1, reads GAGVSQSPSNKVTEKGKDVELRCDPISGHTALYWYRQSLGQGLEFLIYFQGNSAPDKSGLPSDRFSAERTGGSVSTLTIQRTQQEDSAVYLCASSLVRSNTEAFFGQGTRLTVV.

The rearrangement uses TRBV6-2 or TRBV6-3 and TRBJ1-1; D ambiguous. The germline V and J ends were trimmed by 8 bases and 1 base, with 11 bases remaining between them. The germline gives CDR1 MNHEY, CDR2 SVGEGT. The CDR3 is made up of 13 amino acids. The CDR3, as DNA: TGTGCCAGCGGGGTTTGGAGGAACACTGAAGCTTTCTTT. Translation gives CASGVWRNTEAFF.

This clonotype was found many times. The genes are TRBV7-6 and TRBJ2-1, with a possible D match to TRBD2 (5 bases). CDR1 SGHVS and CDR2 FNYEAQ come from the germline V gene. The CDR3 covers 13 residues. V was pared by 1 base and J by 10 bases, with 11 bases between. CDR3 DNA sequence: TGTGCCAGCAGCTTAGTCGGGATAGCGGAGCAGTTCTTC. Translated: CASSLVGIAEQFF.

At least ten counts were recorded for this clonotype. V is TRBV2 and J is TRBJ2-1; TRBD2 agrees at 7 bases. V shed 11 bases and J 2 bases; nucleotides not matched to a gene: 6. This CDR3 has 13 amino acids. The germline CDR1 and CDR2 sequences are SNHLY and FYNNEI. The CDR3 nucleotides are TGTGCCTCGCTAGCGGACACCTACAATGAGCAGTTCTTC. It codes for CASLADTYNEQFF.

V and J are TRBV6-5 and TRBJ1-6, with 8 nucleotides matching TRBD1. Germline assignment: CDR1 MNHEY and CDR2 SVGAGI. The CDR3 runs 15 residues. Trimming took 8 bases from V and 8 from J; bases not matched to a gene: 11. CDR3 in DNA: TGTGCCAGCTCTTCCAGAGGGACAGGAGATTCACCCCTCCACTTT. It is translated as CASSSRGTGDSPLHF.

This clonotype was seen ten or more times. The CDR3 loop reads CSVGGAGNSPLHF. The CDR3 DNA reads TGCAGCGTGGGGGGCGCGGGAAATTCACCCCTCCACTTT. V usage is TRBV29-1 and J usage is TRBJ1-6, with D perhaps TRBD1 (6 bases). Germline lookup yields CDR1 SQVTM and CDR2 ANQGSEA. V lost 6 bases and J lost 7, with 13 bases in between. This CDR3 has 13 amino acids.

Many counts were recorded for this clonotype. This sequence joins TRBV29-1 and TRBJ1-2, with D unresolved. The CDR3 is 12 residues long. The V and J ends lost 0 bases and 1 base respectively, with 3 bases between them. Germline CDR1 and CDR2: SQVTM and ANQGSEA. This chain's CDR3 is CSVEEDNYGYTF. CDR3 nucleotides: TGCAGCGTTGAAGAGGATAACTATGGCTACACCTTC.

This clonotype has ten or more counts. CDR3: CASSLAGGPGTGHGEQYF. The CDR3 DNA is TGTGCCAGCAGCTTAGCAGGGGGGCCCGGGACAGGCCACGGCGAGCAGTACTTC. The chain combines TRBV11-3 with TRBJ2-7, with 8 bases fitting TRBD1. The CDR3 is 18 amino acids. Germline CDR1 reads SGHNT; CDR2 reads YENEEA. Trimming removed 1 base from V and 6 bases from J; junction bases left unmatched: 17.

This clonotype was recorded many times. The chain has TRBV30 and TRBJ2-7; D not certain. The CDR3 totals 13 residues. V was shortened by 0 bases and J by 6 bases, with 12 bases between the two germline ends. The germline V gene has CDR1 GTSNPN and CDR2 SVGIG (reference sequence). For the CDR3, the DNA is TGTGCCTGGAGTGTACGGTATCCAGGCGAGCAGTACTTC. Protein product: CAWSVRYPGEQYF.

This clonotype was detected many times. The chain has TRBV21-1 and TRBJ1-1. TRBV21-1 is recorded as a pseudogene. The CDR3 covers 8 residues. The CDR3 is CEGTEAFF. The CDR3 DNA is TGTGAGGGCACTGAAGCTTTCTTT.

CDR3 DNA: TGTGCCAGCAGCCCAACCGGAGCCCAGGTTGAAAAACTGTTTTTT. As protein: CASSPTGAQVEKLFF. The genes are TRBV7-3 and TRBJ1-4, with no clear D. Trimming left V 5 bases short and J 7 bases short, with 17 bases between. From germline, CDR1 is SGHTA and CDR2 FQGTGA. The CDR3 length is 15 residues.

Many counts were recorded for this clonotype. The chain recombines TRBV6-2 or TRBV6-3 with TRBJ2-2, with D hard to call. This CDR3 spans 13 amino acids. CDR1 is MNHEY and CDR2 is SVGEGT in the germline V gene. The V gene lost 6 bases and the J gene lost 4 bases, with 9 bases spanning the gap. The CDR3 sequence is CASRKDFTGELFF. The CDR3 DNA reads as TGTGCCAGCAGGAAGGATTTCACCGGGGAGCTGTTTTTT.

This clonotype rates as medium-sized (0.01 to 0.1%). The J gene is TRBJ2-2, the V gene TRBV5-4; 10 bases align to TRBD1. This CDR3 is built from 15 residues. CDR1 is SGHNT and CDR2 is YYREEE in the germline V gene (reference sequence). V dropped 2 bases and J dropped 3; count of bases not matched to a gene: 1. The CDR3 loop is CASSLGTGDTGELFF. CDR3 in DNA: TGTGCCAGCAGCTTAGGGACAGGGGACACCGGGGAGCTGTTTTTT.

V usage is TRBV5-8 and J usage is TRBJ2-1, with 12 bases fitting TRBD2. This CDR3 has 15 amino acids. Losses at the gene ends were 7 bases for V and 2 bases for J; bases not matched to a gene: 4. Germline V gene lookup returns CDR1 SGHTS and CDR2 YDEGEE. CDR3 loop: CASSSGGDPYNEQFF. The DNA for the CDR3 is TGTGCCAGCTCTAGCGGGGGGGACCCCTACAATGAGCAGTTCTTC.

This clonotype was seen ten or more times. The chain uses TRBV20-1 and TRBJ2-7; 8 bases fit TRBD2. Germline CDR1 and CDR2: DFQATT and SNEGSKA (reference sequence). CDR3 length: 13 amino acids. The ends lost 3 bases at V and 4 bases at J; junction bases unmatched: 5. Here the CDR3 reads CSASGGVGYEQYF. The CDR3 region has the DNA TGCAGTGCTAGCGGGGGGGTAGGGTACGAGCAGTACTTC.

This clonotype was recorded many times. V is TRBV3-1 and J is TRBJ2-7; possibly TRBD2 for D (5 bases). From germline, CDR1 is LGHDT and CDR2 YNNKEL (reference sequence). V dropped 4 bases and J dropped 1 base, with 8 bases sitting between them. CDR3 length: 13 residues. The CDR3 is CASSPGFSYEQYF. CDR3 bases: TGTGCCAGCAGCCCGGGATTTTCCTACGAGCAGTACTTC.

This clonotype came up many times. The V and J genes are TRBV15 and TRBJ2-7; D perhaps matches TRBD2 (5 bases). V shed 6 bases and J shed 7 bases, with 10 bases lying between them. From germline, CDR1 is LNHNV and CDR2 YYDKDF (reference sequence). The CDR3 has 11 residues. CDR3 loop: CATRLTGEQYF. The CDR3 region has the DNA TGTGCCACCAGATTGACGGGGGAGCAGTACTTC.

This chain joins TRBV3-1 and TRBJ1-5; D is possibly TRBD1 (6 bases). The CDR3 is 15 amino acids. V lost 1 base and J 6 bases, leaving 13 bases between the germline ends. Per germline, CDR1 LGHDT and CDR2 YNNKEL (reference sequence). CDR3 bases: TGTGCCAGCAGCCAAGGGGTGGGGGCGGGTCAGCCCCAGCATTTT. Translated, it gives CASSQGVGAGQPQHF.

In its sample, this clonotype was seen a few times. The V call is TRBV6-6, the J call TRBJ1-5; no reliable D call. This CDR3 is built from 14 residues. The V end was cut by 3 bases, the J end by 4 bases, with 10 bases between. Germline CDR1 MNHNY, CDR2 SVGAGI (reference sequence). In DNA, the CDR3 is TGTGCCAGCAGTTATACCTCCCCAAATCAGCCCCAGCATTTT. Residues: CASSYTSPNQPQHF.